This TCR beta chain came from a study of CD8 T cells in Susac syndrome. This CDR3 has 16 amino acids. The germline V gene has CDR1 DFQATT and CDR2 SNEGSKA (reference sequence). The J segment lost 3 bases and the V segment lost 3 bases, leaving 4 bases of the junction unmatched. It was with random hexamers that 0.5 to 1 ug RNA was reverse transcribed. With immunoSEQ multiplex PCR, TCR beta CDR3 was amplified across 54 Vbeta and 13 Jbeta. TCRdb redid the calling of the immunoSEQ multiplex PCR reads with MiXCR, one entry per CDR3 protein. The data show roughly 80,000 distinct CDR3 sequences, with around 94% seen just once and roughly 0.24% held by the top ten. Isolation of CD8+ and CD4+ T cells was performed negatively, whereas enrichment of TEMRA cells was done by FACS.

This sequence joins TRBV20-1 and TRBJ2-1; 14 bases map to TRBD2. Specimen: CD8+ T cells from PBMCs. The TCR comes from a human donor in good health. The CDR3 DNA reads TGCAGTGCTAGCACGGGACTAGCGGGGGACTACAATGAGCAGTTCTTC. Translation gives CSASTGLAGDYNEQFF.